Listed below are T cell receptor beta chains from one sample, sequenced in a study of cytomegalovirus exposure and HLA in healthy donors. This table comes from immunoSEQ multiplex PCR, and its TCRdb copy is limited to in-frame clones, with some not included. Of 150,000 or so clones in the sample, around 78% were seen once. Sequencing used PBMCs. The receptors originated from a man between 40 and 49 years old in good health and CMV-seronegative. Both conserved end residues are part of each CDR3. D genes are given only for firm matches. The size field is filled for only some rows; it gives once, few, many or a size class.

clone size,J gene,CDR3 length,D gene,V gene,CDR3 protein,CDR3 DNA
-,TRBJ2-1,12,-,TRBV7-3,CASSAGYNEQFF,TGTGCCAGCAGCGCGGGGTACAATGAGCAGTTCTTC
-,TRBJ2-1,16,TRBD2,TRBV4-1,CASSQNPWREVNEQFF,TGCGCCAGCAGCCAAAATCCCTGGCGGGAGGTGAATGAGCAGTTCTTC
few,TRBJ1-3,16,-,TRBV7-6,CASSLGISPSGNTIYF,TGTGCCAGCAGCTTAGGAATTAGTCCCTCTGGAAACACCATATATTTT
-,TRBJ2-1,15,TRBD2,TRBV7-9,CASSINGLAGGEQFF,TGTGCCAGCAGCATAAACGGACTAGCGGGAGGTGAGCAGTTCTTC
-,TRBJ1-6,16,-,TRBV7-8,CASSFYRSYQGSPLHF,TGTGCCAGCAGCTTTTACAGGTCCTACCAAGGTTCACCCCTCCACTTT
-,TRBJ2-3,16,-,TRBV7-3,CASSLPDRLVTDTQYF,TGTGCCAGCAGCTTACCAGACAGGCTGGTCACAGATACGCAGTATTTT
-,TRBJ2-2,14,TRBD2,TRBV5-4,CASSSLAGVGELFF,TGTGCCAGCAGCTCCTTAGCGGGAGTCGGGGAGCTGTTTTTT
-,TRBJ2-2,16,TRBD2,TRBV28,CASSFSGNANTGELFF,TGTGCCAGCAGTTTCAGCGGGAACGCGAACACCGGGGAGCTGTTTTTT
-,TRBJ2-3,15,-,TRBV7-2,CASSLALGGQDTQYF,TGTGCCAGCAGCTTAGCGCTCGGAGGACAGGATACGCAGTATTTT
-,TRBJ2-5,22,TRBD1,TRBV10-1,CASSDPKTGTFFQSQAKESQYF,TGCGCCAGCAGTGATCCAAAGACAGGGACATTCTTTCAATCCCAAGCAAAAGAGTCCCAGTACTTC
-,TRBJ2-1,13,TRBD2,TRBV28,CASSSSGYNEQFF,TGTGCCAGCAGCTCTAGCGGGTACAATGAGCAGTTCTTC
-,TRBJ2-7,14,-,TRBV5-5,CASSRTGGAYEQYF,TGTGCCAGCAGCAGAACAGGGGGGGCCTACGAGCAGTACTTC
-,TRBJ1-2,14,TRBD1,TRBV19,CASSRRTGGHGYTF,TGTGCCAGTAGTAGAAGGACAGGGGGACATGGCTACACCTTC
-,TRBJ2-3,15,-,TRBV5-1,CASSIDGQDTDTQYF,TGCGCCAGCAGCATAGACGGACAAGACACAGATACGCAGTATTTT
once,TRBJ2-3,15,-,TRBV5-4,CASSLAPGGENTQYF,TGTGCCAGCAGCTTGGCGCCAGGAGGGGAAAATACGCAGTATTTT
-,TRBJ2-5,13,-,TRBV19,CASSFDRGGAQYF,TGTGCCAGTAGTTTCGACAGGGGAGGGGCCCAGTACTTC
-,TRBJ2-7,14,TRBD1,TRBV30,CAWTPGQGPYEQYF,TGTGCCTGGACCCCGGGACAGGGCCCCTACGAGCAGTACTTC
-,TRBJ1-4,13,-,TRBV6-1,CASSLGAEEKLFF,TGTGCCAGCAGTTTGGGGGCAGAAGAAAAACTGTTTTTT
-,TRBJ2-5,16,TRBD1,TRBV5-6,CASSFPPGQGPETQYF,TGTGCCAGCAGCTTCCCACCAGGACAGGGTCCTGAGACCCAGTACTTC
-,TRBJ1-1,14,TRBD1,TRBV19,CASSIRQGIAEAFF,TGTGCCAGTAGTATCCGACAGGGGATCGCTGAAGCTTTCTTT
-,TRBJ2-2,15,TRBD1,TRBV7-3,CASSTGQGSGGELFF,TGTGCCAGCAGCACCGGACAGGGGTCAGGCGGGGAGCTGTTTTTT
few,TRBJ2-1,15,TRBD2,TRBV27,CASSLSLAGGPKEFF,TGTGCCAGCAGTTTATCTTTAGCGGGAGGGCCTAAGGAGTTCTTC
-,TRBJ2-3,16,TRBD2,TRBV7-2,CASSLMAGGPSDTQYF,TGTGCCAGCAGCTTGATGGCGGGAGGGCCATCAGATACGCAGTATTTT
-,TRBJ2-2,15,-,TRBV14,CASSPPTGDTGELFF,TGTGCCAGCAGCCCGCCGACAGGCGACACCGGGGAGCTGTTTTTT
-,TRBJ1-1,13,TRBD1,TRBV2,CASSSDRSTEAFF,TGTGCCAGCAGTTCGGACAGGAGCACTGAAGCTTTCTTT
-,TRBJ1-1,11,-,TRBV11-1,CASTREGPINF,TGTGCCAGCACCAGGGAGGGTCCTATCAATTTT
few,TRBJ2-1,13,TRBD2,TRBV29-1,CSVELTSGRFQFF,TGCAGCGTTGAACTCACTAGCGGGAGATTTCAGTTCTTC
once,TRBJ1-2,18,TRBD1,TRBV28,CASRPYGTGDAQGYGYTF,TGTGCCAGCAGACCATACGGGACAGGAGACGCACAAGGCTATGGCTACACCTTC
-,TRBJ2-1,16,TRBD2,TRBV28,CASRGTSGSSYNEQFF,TGTGCCAGCAGGGGGACTAGCGGGAGCTCCTACAATGAGCAGTTCTTC
-,TRBJ2-5,15,-,TRBV11-2,CASSLGGGRGETQYF,TGTGCCAGCAGCTTAGGTGGAGGGCGCGGCGAGACCCAGTACTTC
-,TRBJ2-2,14,-,TRBV7-2,CASSLYRVNGELFF,TGTGCCAGCAGCTTGTACAGGGTAAACGGGGAGCTGTTTTTT
-,TRBJ1-2,14,-,TRBV30,CAWTDTGVNYGYTF,TGTGCCTGGACCGATACGGGGGTGAACTATGGCTACACCTTC
few,TRBJ2-6,13,-,TRBV5-1,CASSQAGANGLTF,TGCGCCAGCAGCCAAGCTGGGGCCAACGGCCTGACTTTC
-,TRBJ1-1,14,-,TRBV11-2,CASSLVRGNTEAFF,TGTGCCAGCAGCTTAGTGCGGGGGAACACTGAAGCTTTCTTT
-,TRBJ1-1,13,-,TRBV6-1,CAGGSQVNTEAFF,TGTGCCGGGGGGAGTCAGGTGAACACTGAAGCTTTCTTT
-,TRBJ2-2,15,-,TRBV27,CASSLAGVGTGELFF,TGTGCCAGCAGCCTAGCAGGGGTAGGCACCGGGGAGCTGTTTTTT
-,TRBJ2-7,16,TRBD1,TRBV2,CASSSWGDRPSYEQYF,TGTGCCAGCAGTTCCTGGGGGGACAGGCCATCCTACGAGCAGTACTTC
-,TRBJ2-5,14,TRBD2,TRBV6-1,CASRGSGNQETQYF,TGTGCCAGCAGGGGTAGCGGGAACCAAGAGACCCAGTACTTC
-,TRBJ2-7,14,TRBD2,TRBV5-1,CASHPSGESYEQYF,TGCGCCAGTCACCCTAGCGGGGAATCCTACGAGCAGTACTTC
-,TRBJ2-4,18,TRBD2,TRBV9,CASSVGLAGDGAKNIQYF,TGTGCCAGCAGCGTAGGCCTAGCGGGAGACGGGGCCAAAAACATTCAGTACTTC
-,TRBJ1-2,15,-,TRBV5-1,CASSLNGGADYGYTF,TGCGCCAGCAGCTTGAATGGGGGCGCCGACTATGGCTACACCTTC
-,TRBJ2-3,14,TRBD1,TRBV7-3,CASTKGGKGDTQYF,TGTGCCAGCACGAAAGGGGGCAAGGGAGATACGCAGTATTTT
-,TRBJ1-3,17,-,TRBV5-1,CASSSSGTASSGNTIYF,TGCGCCAGCAGCTCATCCGGGACTGCCTCCTCTGGAAACACCATATATTTT
-,TRBJ1-4,14,-,TRBV7-2,CASSSSGGAEKLFF,TGTGCCAGCAGCTCCTCGGGGGGGGCAGAAAAACTGTTTTTT
-,TRBJ2-1,16,-,TRBV9,CASTRRERASYNEQFF,TGTGCCAGCACCCGGAGGGAGCGGGCCTCCTACAATGAGCAGTTCTTC
-,TRBJ1-1,14,-,TRBV2,CASSEMRRGSEAFF,TGTGCCAGCAGTGAAATGAGGAGGGGCTCTGAAGCTTTCTTT
-,TRBJ1-2,15,-,TRBV6-5,CASSYSIPGHYGYTF,TGTGCCAGCAGTTACTCGATCCCAGGCCACTATGGCTACACCTTC
-,TRBJ1-2,15,TRBD1,TRBV9,CASSVTSQGASGYTF,TGTGCCAGCAGCGTAACCTCACAGGGGGCATCAGGCTACACCTTC
once,TRBJ2-7,14,-,TRBV19,CASSKRDTPYEQYF,TGTGCCAGTAGTAAGAGGGACACCCCTTACGAGCAGTACTTC